Detailed here is one T cell receptor (beta chain). Its antigen is not identified. TCRdb reanalysed the multiplex PCR reads using MiXCR and keeps one entry per CDR3 protein. This table holds around 300,000 distinct CDR3 sequences, more than 30% found once. Samples came from axillary lymph nodes draining the breast cancer. This sample is part of a study of breast tumors, draining lymph nodes, adjacent tissues. Study outcomes and limitations: Findings are consistent with lymph node origin and intratumoral expansion of most tumor T cells. Tumor and nontumor repertoires were significantly more similar in luminal-like than in basal-like breast cancer. Tumor repertoires ranked between lymph nodes and nontumor tissue in diversity, with V and J gene preferences.

Germline CDR1 and CDR2: LGHDT and YNNKEL (reference sequence). The V end lost 1 base, the J end lost 7 bases, and 10 bases lay between the germline ends. This CDR3 has 13 residues. V is TRBV3-1 and J is TRBJ2-5; D is perhaps TRBD2 (5 bases). The sequence derives from a female donor with breast cancer. Some clones in this sample may be carry-over from other donors' samples. The sequenced sample consisted of axillary lymph node tissue. CDR3 nucleotide sequence: TGTGCCAGCAGCCAAGGGGTTGGAGGGACCCAGTACTTC. This translates into CASSQGVGGTQYF.